This TCR beta chain was documented in a study of blood T cell repertoires in COVID-19. Study context: Donors in the United States, Italy and Spain gave samples during acute or convalescent COVID-19.

Data came from immunoSEQ multiplex PCR; TCRdb stores just in-frame clones and leaves some out. Here the sample spans approximately 260,000 clones, approximately 80% being singletons. V was shortened by 1 base and J by 3 bases, with 15 bases between the two germline ends. The CDR3 length is 16 residues. CDR1 SGHTA and CDR2 FQGTGA come from the germline V gene. Specimen: peripheral blood. The clonotype comes from a woman between 35 and 50 years old with active or convalescent COVID-19. The chain is built from TRBV7-3 and TRBJ1-2; D unclear. The CDR3 coding sequence is TGTGCCAGCAGCTTAAAGGTAGGGAGGAAGCACTATGGCTACACCTTC. Translating gives CASSLKVGRKHYGYTF.